This T cell receptor beta chain was retrieved from a study of human T cells and chemical hapten exposure. Study context: Weekly diphenylcyclopropenone doses were given to patients' scalps across the roughly 22-week study.

This clonotype was seen more than once but under ten times. The time point is: patch test 2, 6 weeks after DPC sensitization. Regarding treatment: therapeutic diphenylcyclopropenone sensitization with weekly scalp DPC. The V gene lost 6 bases and the J gene lost 3 bases, with 14 bases spanning the gap. In germline, CDR1 is KGHSH, CDR2 LQKENI. This CDR3 region has 14 residues. TCRdb reprocessed the RACE reads with MiXCR, giving one entry per CDR3 protein. The sample carries fewer than 150,000 distinct CDR3 sequences, 10% to 15% recorded once. Specimen: whole blood, collected in connection with sensitization to the hapten diphenylcyclopropenone (DPC). V usage is TRBV18 and J usage is TRBJ2-5, with D maybe TRBD1 (6 bases). The origin of this receptor is a woman aged 50 to 65 with alopecia areata. Some clones in this sample may be carry-over from other donors' samples. CDR3 residues: CASSRQDLKETQYF. CDR3 coding DNA: TGTGCCAGCTCGCGACAGGACTTGAAAGAGACCCAGTACTTC.